The 30 T cell receptor beta chains presented below share a single source sample, sequenced in a study of T-cell memory formation after mild COVID-19. From the 5' RACE reads, TCRdb called clonotypes with MiXCR, one entry per CDR3 protein. This sample carries roughly 480,000 distinct CDR3 sequences, more than 20% of them seen once, and the ten largest clones take approximately 13%. The sequenced material came from PBMCs or a T cell subset sorted from them (not recorded which). The receptor set was obtained from an adult woman who had mild COVID-19 (a few samples of this study predate the infection). Cell type and time point are not known.

The genes are TRBV2 and TRBJ2-2, with D tentatively TRBD2 (5 bases). Looked up from germline, CDR1 is SNHLY and CDR2 is FYNNEI. V was trimmed by 0 bases and J by 9 bases, leaving 11 bases between them. The CDR3 contains 14 residues. The CDR3: CASSEAVGVRELFF. The DNA for the CDR3 is TGTGCCAGCAGTGAAGCGGTGGGAGTTCGGGAGCTGTTTTTT.

The chain uses TRBV7-9 and TRBJ1-2, with D maybe TRBD1 (5 bases). The germline V gene has CDR1 SEHNR and CDR2 FQNEAQ (reference sequence). The CDR3 is made up of 14 amino acids. Trimming stripped 8 bases from V and 6 bases from J, with 19 bases between. CDR3 sequence (DNA): TGTGCCAGCTTCTCGGGGCAGGGATGGGATGGCTACACCTTC. Amino acids: CASFSGQGWDGYTF.

This sequence joins TRBV29-1 and TRBJ1-1; D gene uncertain. Trimming removed 4 bases from V and 0 bases from J, with 3 bases in between. The germline CDR1 and CDR2 sequences are SQVTM and ANQGSEA. This CDR3 has 11 residues. The CDR3 sequence is CSVGVNTEAFF. CDR3 DNA sequence: TGCAGCGTTGGAGTGAACACTGAAGCTTTCTTT.

The chain uses TRBV7-9 and TRBJ2-5; D possibly corresponds to TRBD2 (5 bases). V was clipped by 3 bases and J by 5 bases, with 13 bases between them. The length of the CDR3 is 14 residues. Germline assignment: CDR1 SEHNR and CDR2 FQNEAQ (reference sequence). The CDR3 coding sequence is TGTGCCAGCAGCTTGGAGGTCGGTAGCGAGACCCAGTACTTC. Amino acid sequence: CASSLEVGSETQYF.

The count of this clonotype is one. The V and J genes are TRBV30 and TRBJ2-3; 9 bases map to TRBD2. Losses at the gene ends were 2 bases for V and 3 bases for J; bases not matched to a gene: 9. Germline CDR1 and CDR2: GTSNPN and SVGIG (reference sequence). This CDR3 spans 16 amino acids. CDR3 sequence: CAWSIGAGGPTDTQYF. The CDR3, as DNA: TGTGCCTGGAGTATCGGGGCGGGAGGGCCGACAGATACGCAGTATTTT. Combining the CDR3 with reference TRBV30 and TRBJ2-3 gives the whole variable domain SQTIHQWPATLVQPVGSPLSLECTVEGTSNPNLYWYRQAAGRGLQLLFYSVGIGQISSEVPQNLSASRPQDRQFILSSKKLLLSDSGFYLCAWSIGAGGPTDTQYFGPGTRLTVL.

In this sample, this clonotype turned up a few times. The chain uses TRBV9 and TRBJ2-5; D might be TRBD1 (6 bases). V was shortened by 0 bases and J by 1 base, with 13 bases between the two germline ends. Germline CDR1 SGDLS, CDR2 YYNGEE. This CDR3 comprises 16 residues. CDR3 in DNA: TGTGCCAGCAGCGTAGGAGATGGGACATCCCAAGAGACCCAGTACTTC. Translation: CASSVGDGTSQETQYF.

Ten or more counts support this clonotype. CDR3 amino acids: CASSLEGQGSNEQYF. In DNA form, the CDR3 reads TGCGCCAGCAGCTTGGAGGGACAGGGGTCCAACGAGCAGTACTTC. V gene TRBV5-1 combines with J gene TRBJ2-7; 10 bases map to TRBD1. Germline V gives CDR1 SGHRS, CDR2 YFSETQ. The CDR3 totals 15 residues. V shed 0 bases and J 5 bases; nucleotides not matched to a gene: 5.

Only a few counts were recorded for this clonotype. This chain uses TRBV3-1 with TRBJ2-5; D may be TRBD2 (6 bases). Germline loops: CDR1 LGHDT, CDR2 YNNKEL (reference sequence). Trimming removed 3 bases at V and 3 bases at J, with 11 bases between. This CDR3 is built from 14 residues. DNA of the CDR3: TGTGCCAGCAGCCACATCGGGGGTGAAGAGACCCAGTACTTC. Translation gives CASSHIGGEETQYF.

V usage is TRBV5-1 and J usage is TRBJ2-7; the D is unclear. The CDR3 is 14 residues long. CDR1 and CDR2 from the germline V gene are SGHRS and YFSETQ. V was cut by 0 bases and J by 6 bases, with 13 bases left in between. The CDR3 nucleotides read TGCGCCAGCAGCTTGGTGGCAGGATCATCCGAGCAGTACTTC. Amino acids: CASSLVAGSSEQYF. The whole variable domain, filled in from reference TRBV5-1 and TRBJ2-7, reads KAGVTQTPRYLIKTRGQQVTLSCSPISGHRSVSWYQQTPGQGLQFLFEYFSETQRNKGNFPGRFSGRQFSNSRSEMNVSTLELGDSALYLCASSLVAGSSEQYFGPGTRLTVT.

This clonotype was seen at least ten times. The V and J genes are TRBV7-9 and TRBJ1-2; D gene uncertain. The CDR3 extends over 12 amino acids. V lost 5 bases and J lost 4, with 8 bases in between. Germline CDR1 SEHNR, CDR2 FQNEAQ (reference sequence). The CDR3 region is CASSQDFYGYTF. CDR3 nucleotide sequence: TGTGCCAGCAGCCAGGACTTCTATGGCTACACCTTC.

This clonotype showed up just a few times. V gene TRBV6-6 combines with J gene TRBJ1-6; TRBD1 agrees at 11 bases. CDR3 size: 14 residues. CDR1 is MNHNY, CDR2 SVGAGI, per germline (reference sequence). The J segment lost 8 bases and the V segment lost 7 bases, leaving 4 bases of the junction unmatched. CDR3 DNA sequence: TGTGCCAGCAAACAGGGACAGGGGGATTCACCCCTCCACTTT. As protein: CASKQGQGDSPLHF.

In its sample, this clonotype was seen a few times. The gene calls are TRBV24-1 and TRBJ2-5, with 7 bases aligning to TRBD1. V was clipped by 9 bases and J by 2 bases; unmatched bases: 5. Germline loops: CDR1 KGHDR, CDR2 SFDVKD. The CDR3 covers 13 residues. CDR3 nucleotide sequence: TGTGCCACCTCCGGGACAGAACAAGAGACCCAGTACTTC. Residues: CATSGTEQETQYF.

The chain is built from TRBV12-3 or TRBV12-4 and TRBJ1-5; TRBD1 is a possible D gene (5 bases). This CDR3 has 19 residues. With 6 bases removed from V and 0 bases from J, the gap between germline ends came to 24 bases. The CDR3 protein is CASSLVRRGTPYSNQPQHF. The DNA of the CDR3 is TGTGCCAGCAGCCTCGTAAGGAGGGGAACCCCTTATAGCAATCAGCCCCAGCATTTT.

The chain carries TRBV29-1 and TRBJ1-1, with a tentative D call TRBD1 (6 bases). From germline, CDR1 is SQVTM and CDR2 ANQGSEA. Trimming removed 4 bases from V and 1 base from J, with 13 bases in between. This CDR3 is built from 14 residues. CDR3 loop: CSVAAGGPNTEAFF. The CDR3 nucleotides read TGCAGCGTTGCCGCCGGGGGGCCGAACACTGAAGCTTTCTTT.

This clonotype was seen only a few times. The chain has TRBV20-1 and TRBJ2-7; D possibly uses TRBD1 or TRBD2 (6 bases each). Between the trimmed V and J ends, which lost 6 bases and 3 bases, there was a span of 18 bases. This CDR3 is 14 amino acids long. CDR1 is DFQATT and CDR2 is SNEGSKA in the germline V gene (reference sequence). CDR3 DNA: TGCAGTGCATCCCGGGGGCTAGGTTACTACGAGCAGTACTTC. Translating it yields CSASRGLGYYEQYF.

Only a few counts were recorded for this clonotype. The J gene is TRBJ2-3, the V gene TRBV7-2; 9 bases are a match to TRBD2. After removal of 2 bases from V and 2 bases from J, the junction contained 8 bases not matched to a gene. Germline V gene sequence: CDR1 SGHTA, CDR2 FQGNSA. The CDR3 has 17 amino acids. CDR3 in amino acids: CASSLRVSGGTTDTQYF. The DNA for the CDR3 is TGTGCCAGCAGCTTACGGGTTAGCGGGGGTACCACAGATACGCAGTATTTT.

J is TRBJ2-5 and V is TRBV7-6; 9 positions match TRBD1. The CDR3 contains 15 residues. After removal of 3 bases from V and 5 bases from J, the junction contained 7 bases not matched to a gene. Germline CDR1 is SGHVS and CDR2 is FNYEAQ. CDR3 sequence: CASSFTGGNEETQYF. In nucleotides, the CDR3 is TGTGCCAGCAGCTTTACAGGGGGCAATGAGGAGACCCAGTACTTC.

Only a few counts were recorded for this clonotype. The genes are TRBV7-9 and TRBJ2-7; 7 bases are shared with TRBD2. The CDR3 is 15 amino acids. Losses at the gene ends were 1 base for V and 5 bases for J; bases not matched to a gene: 8. In germline, CDR1 is SEHNR, CDR2 FQNEAQ (reference sequence). CDR3 loop: CASSLGALAYHEQYF. CDR3 in DNA: TGTGCCAGCAGCTTAGGGGCACTAGCGTACCACGAGCAGTACTTC.

This clonotype appeared a few times. The chain recombines TRBV5-1 with TRBJ1-6; 9 positions agree with TRBD1. The CDR3 sequence is 24 residues long. Germline trimming cut 1 base from V and 0 bases from J; bases unmatched to any gene: 23. The germline CDR1 and CDR2 sequences are SGHRS and YFSETQ. Here the CDR3 reads CASSLNPKTGTGLLRSSYNSPLHF. CDR3 bases: TGCGCCAGCAGCTTGAACCCAAAAACCGGGACAGGGCTTCTTAGGAGCTCCTATAATTCACCCCTCCACTTT.

This clonotype has just a few counts. The V and J genes are TRBV7-9 and TRBJ1-1, with no clear D. This CDR3 is 13 amino acids long. Trimming shortened V by 5 bases and J by 0 bases, and 7 bases separated the two germline ends. In germline, CDR1 is SEHNR, CDR2 FQNEAQ (reference sequence). CDR3 bases: TGTGCCAGCAGCCAGGAGGTGAACACTGAAGCTTTCTTT. Protein sequence: CASSQEVNTEAFF.

This clonotype was seen at least ten times. This chain uses TRBV7-3 with TRBJ2-3; D call uncertain. There are 15 residues in the CDR3. Trimming removed 2 bases from V and 2 bases from J, with 11 bases in between. Germline CDR1 is SGHTA and CDR2 is FQGTGA. The DNA of the CDR3 is TGTGCCAGCAGCTTACAGAGAAGTGTCACAGATACGCAGTATTTT. It yields the protein CASSLQRSVTDTQYF.

The rearrangement links TRBV25-1 to TRBJ1-2; a possible D gene is TRBD1 (5 bases). The length of the CDR3 is 14 residues. Germline CDR1 and CDR2: MGHDK and SYGVNS. Trimming pared 2 bases from V and 10 bases from J, leaving 17 bases between. The CDR3 sequence: CASSEPGTAGAYTF. CDR3 sequence (DNA): TGTGCCAGCAGTGAACCGGGGACCGCCGGCGCCTACACCTTC.

Written as DNA, the CDR3 is TGTGCCAGCAGTTATCGGCAGGGTAACGGCTACACCTTC. Translation: CASSYRQGNGYTF. The chain links TRBV6-5 to TRBJ1-2; maybe TRBD1 (5 bases). This CDR3 comprises 13 residues. Per the germline V gene, CDR1 is MNHEY and CDR2 is SVGAGI. V lost 3 bases, J lost 8 bases, and 13 bases lay in between.

Here the CDR3 reads CASSQDRRKNEQFF. The CDR3 coding sequence is TGTGCCAGCAGCCAAGATCGGCGGAAGAATGAGCAGTTCTTC. This chain links TRBV4-2 with TRBJ2-1; D is undetermined. Between the trimmed V and J ends, which lost 0 bases and 7 bases, there was a span of 10 bases. The CDR3 is 14 residues long. Germline loops: CDR1 LGHNA, CDR2 YNFKEQ.

This clonotype appeared once. The V and J genes are TRBV9 and TRBJ2-7, with a possible D match to TRBD2 (6 bases). The germline CDR1 and CDR2 sequences are SGDLS and YYNGEE. This CDR3 spans 15 amino acids. Trimming cost V 2 bases and J 5 bases, with 17 bases left between them. CDR3 in amino acids: CASSVRGAPRNEQYF. CDR3 sequence (DNA): TGTGCCAGCAGCGTTCGCGGGGCACCACGGAACGAGCAGTACTTC.

This clonotype was seen just once. V usage is TRBV5-1 and J usage is TRBJ2-6, with 7 positions matching TRBD1. Germline trimming cut 4 bases from V and 2 bases from J; bases unmatched to any gene: 3. This CDR3 spans 15 amino acids. Germline CDR1 and CDR2: SGHRS and YFSETQ. CDR3 residues: CASSEGGAGANVLTF. DNA of the CDR3: TGCGCCAGCAGCGAAGGGGGCGCTGGGGCCAACGTCCTGACTTTC.

The chain has TRBV7-3 and TRBJ2-6; no reliable D call. Germline CDR1 is SGHTA and CDR2 is FQGTGA. The germline V and J ends were trimmed by 2 bases and 1 base, with 15 bases remaining between them. The CDR3 length is 18 residues. CDR3 coding DNA: TGTGCCAGCAGCTTAGAGGCACAGTGGGTGTCTGGGGCCAACGTCCTGACTTTC. Protein product: CASSLEAQWVSGANVLTF.

The chain couples TRBV5-5 to TRBJ2-1; D is unresolved. The V end was cut by 1 base, the J end by 8 bases, with 13 bases between. The germline V gene has CDR1 SGHKS and CDR2 YYEKEE (reference sequence). This CDR3 spans 14 amino acids. For the CDR3, the DNA is TGTGCCAGCAGCTTGAGAAGTTCTGGCGATGAGCAGTTCTTC. Amino acid sequence: CASSLRSSGDEQFF.

Here the CDR3 reads CATSDLGGQYF. As DNA, the CDR3 is TGTGCCACCAGTGATTTAGGAGGCCAGTACTTC. The rearrangement uses TRBV24-1 and TRBJ2-7; D is possibly TRBD2 (5 bases). Trimming took off 1 base at V and 10 bases at J, with 7 bases between the two ends. The CDR3 is 11 residues long. CDR1 and CDR2 (germline): KGHDR, SFDVKD.

V is TRBV24-1 and J is TRBJ2-3, with D uncertain. The CDR3 is 14 residues long. The germline gives CDR1 KGHDR, CDR2 SFDVKD. The V end was cut by 4 bases, the J end by 4 bases, with 11 bases between. In DNA form, the CDR3 reads TGTGCCACCAGTGAAATGAGTCTGCCAGATACGCAGTATTTT. Amino acids: CATSEMSLPDTQYF.